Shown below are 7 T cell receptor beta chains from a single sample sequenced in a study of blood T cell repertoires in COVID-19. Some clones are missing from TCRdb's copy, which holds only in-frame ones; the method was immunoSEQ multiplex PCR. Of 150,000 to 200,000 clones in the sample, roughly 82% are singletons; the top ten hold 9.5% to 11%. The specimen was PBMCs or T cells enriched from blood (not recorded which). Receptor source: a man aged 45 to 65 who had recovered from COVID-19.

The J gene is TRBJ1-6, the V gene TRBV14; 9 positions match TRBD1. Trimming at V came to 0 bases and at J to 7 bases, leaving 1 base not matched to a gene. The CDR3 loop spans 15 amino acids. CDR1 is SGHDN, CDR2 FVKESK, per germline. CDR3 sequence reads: CASSQETGGNSPLHF. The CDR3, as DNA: TGTGCCAGCAGCCAAGAAACAGGGGGCAATTCACCCCTCCACTTT. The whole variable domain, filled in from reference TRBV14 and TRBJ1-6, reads EAGVTQFPSHSVIEKGQTVTLRCDPISGHDNLYWYRRVMGKEIKFLLHFVKESKQDESGMPNNRFLAERTGGTYSTLKVQPAELEDSGVYFCASSQETGGNSPLHFGNGTRLTVT.

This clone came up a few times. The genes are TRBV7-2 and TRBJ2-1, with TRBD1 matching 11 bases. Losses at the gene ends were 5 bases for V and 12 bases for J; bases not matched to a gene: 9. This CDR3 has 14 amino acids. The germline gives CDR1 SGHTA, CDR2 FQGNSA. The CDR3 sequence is CASSGGQGALGQFF. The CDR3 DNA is TGTGCCAGCAGCGGTGGACAGGGGGCCCTCGGGCAGTTCTTC.

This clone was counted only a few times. CDR3 residues: CASSPDPRGDEQFF. The CDR3 bases are TGTGCCAGCAGCCCGGACCCGCGGGGTGATGAGCAGTTCTTC. The chain recombines TRBV11-3 with TRBJ2-1; D is perhaps TRBD2 (6 bases). The CDR3 totals 14 residues. The germline CDR1 and CDR2 sequences are SGHNT and YENEEA. V shed 5 bases and J shed 8 bases, with 16 bases lying between them.

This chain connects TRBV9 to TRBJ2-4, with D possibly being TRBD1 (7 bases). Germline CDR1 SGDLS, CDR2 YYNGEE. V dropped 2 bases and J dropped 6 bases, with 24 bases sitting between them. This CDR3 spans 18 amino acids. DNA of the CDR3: TGTGCCAGCAGCGTGGGCGGTGGTCTTACAGGGGAGGTAAACATTCAGTACTTC. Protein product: CASSVGGGLTGEVNIQYF.

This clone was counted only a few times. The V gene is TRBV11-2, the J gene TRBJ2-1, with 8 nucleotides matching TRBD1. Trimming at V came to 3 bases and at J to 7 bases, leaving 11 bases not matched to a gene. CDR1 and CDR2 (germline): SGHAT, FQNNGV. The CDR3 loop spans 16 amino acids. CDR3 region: CASSFLVGTGTNEQFF. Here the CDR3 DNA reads TGTGCCAGCAGCTTCTTAGTAGGGACAGGTACAAATGAGCAGTTCTTC.

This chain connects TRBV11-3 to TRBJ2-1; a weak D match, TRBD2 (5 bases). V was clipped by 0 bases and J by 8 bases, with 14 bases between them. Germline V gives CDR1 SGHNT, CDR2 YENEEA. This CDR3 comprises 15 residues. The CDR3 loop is CASSLDPRSGDEQFF. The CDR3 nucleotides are TGTGCCAGCAGCTTAGATCCCAGGAGCGGCGATGAGCAGTTCTTC.

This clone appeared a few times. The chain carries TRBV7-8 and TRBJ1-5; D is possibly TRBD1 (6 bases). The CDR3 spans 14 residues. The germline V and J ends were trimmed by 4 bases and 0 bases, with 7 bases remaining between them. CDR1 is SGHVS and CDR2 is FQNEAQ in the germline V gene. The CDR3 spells CASSSQGSNQPQHF. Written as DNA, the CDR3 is TGTGCCAGCAGCTCACAGGGTAGCAATCAGCCCCAGCATTTT.